This TCR beta chain was sequenced in a study of low-dose radiotherapy and immunotherapy resistance in tumors (dated 2022 in TCRdb). At the level of the whole study: Cohort 1 received 0.5 Gy per fraction every 2 weeks, with a prescribed total PTV dose of 6.5 Gy. Trial participants were not randomized into treatment groups. Cyclophosphamide 200 mg/m2 was given intravenously every two weeks, one day before each radiation and immunotherapy administration. Starting on cycle 1 day 1, patients took 300 mg of aspirin by mouth once daily for four cycles. Eight patients were included in the translational analysis: three from the first dose cohort and the first five from the second dose cohort. Nivolumab was administered intravenously as a 240 mg flat dose every two weeks, and ipilimumab was administered intravenously at 1 mg/kg every six weeks. Cohort 2 received 1 Gy per fraction every two weeks, with a total of 13 Gy over 26 weeks.

To make first-strand cDNA, Superscript III was used along with a set of TRAV- and TRBV-specific primers so that both the TCRalpha and TCRbeta chains were covered. TCRs were amplified for 20 PCR cycles with Phusion, using a constant-region primer paired with the adapter attached to the V primers. The MessageAmp II aRNA Amplification Kit was used to amplify the isolated mRNA, with in vitro transcription run for over 15 hours at 37 degrees C. The Dynabeads mRNA DIRECT Purification Kit was used to isolate the mRNA for TCR sequencing. A second 25-cycle Phusion PCR added indexed Illumina adapters, and products were purified with AMPure XP beads. TCRalpha and TCRbeta libraries were deep-sequenced on an Illumina MiniSeq instrument. As for the original processing: Using custom Perl scripts, TCR sequences that encoded the same protein were pooled, out-of-frame sequences were dropped, and the abundance of each clonotype was calculated. The analysis excluded TCR sequences that were supported by just one read. The metrics used to describe the repertoires included Shannon entropy, Gini index, clonality, richness, and the frequency of TCRs shared between repertoires. Starting from the raw public reads, TCRdb applied fastp trimming at Q25, assembled clones with MiXCR and retained in-frame beta chains. All rows with the same CDR3 protein become a single entry with the most common DNA and genes. The V and J calls and clone size come from TCRdb's table, not from the authors' own analysis. For this sample the table gives 85,000 to 100,000 distinct CDR3 sequences, of which 9.4% were detected only once. The ten largest account for around 0.98% of the sample.

The germline V gene yields MDHEN for CDR1 and SYDVKM for CDR2. From the cysteine up to the phenylalanine, the CDR3 has a length of 14 residues. The only DNA kept is the CDR3, 42 bases in frame from the first base. V is cut by 5 bases and J by 6 bases, and the space between the germline ends is 17 bases. Remarks on this clonotype: Its antigen is unknown. Nothing much larger sits one base from this clone, and base qualities are not available.

The time point tag for this specimen amounts to: before trial treatment. Donors were enrolled in RACIN, a single-arm phase I dose-escalation trial combining nivolumab, ipilimumab, aspirin, low-dose cyclophosphamide and low-dose radiotherapy. Eligible patients had advanced, TIL-negative solid tumors. This TCR derives from a male donor with prostate cancer. The sequencing here drew on PBMCs, taken before treatment. The rearranged segments are TRBV28 and TRBJ2-7, with no reliable assignment of the D segment. The sequence in DNA is TGTGCCAGCAGTCCGCGTGAAGTGCAAGGCGAGCAGTACTTC. This sequence encodes CASSPREVQGEQYF.